This T cell receptor (beta chain) comes out of a study of chemoradiotherapy in HPV16-positive cancers. Produced via immunoSEQ multiplex PCR; TCRdb's table is partial and in-frame only. The profile covers 30,000 to 40,000 clones, with around three quarters appearing a single time and 3.5% to 4% taken by the ten largest. Germline values: CDR1 KGHSH, CDR2 LQKENI. This CDR3 spans 14 amino acids. Trimming left V 2 bases short and J 9 bases short, with 17 bases between. This receptor was taken from a human donor with HPV-associated anogenital cancer. This chain connects TRBV18 to TRBJ2-7, with TRBD1 as a possible D gene (7 bases). Sequences were derived from blood, sampled from a patient who underwent chemoradiotherapy. CDR3 nucleotide sequence: TGTGCCAGCTCACCAACCGGGACAGCGGAGGGGCAGTACTTC. Residues: CASSPTGTAEGQYF.